Shown below are 24 T cell receptor beta chains from a single sample sequenced in a study of tumor and adjacent non-tumor tissue in lung cancer. The library came from three nested PCR rounds adapted from ARM-PCR protocols. MiXCR, applied by TCRdb to the multiplex PCR reads, yields one record per CDR3 protein. The repertoire has fewer than 150,000 distinct CDR3 sequences, approximately 72% of them found once; the top ten carry 18%. RNA was extracted from bulk tissue without any cell sorting. Sequencing used lung tumor tissue. The receptor source for this set is a man aged 60 to 75 with small cell lung cancer.

The chain recombines TRBV30 with TRBJ2-7; D is unresolved. Germline values: CDR1 GTSNPN, CDR2 SVGIG (reference sequence). This CDR3 contains 11 residues. Deletions cut 2 bases from V and 5 bases from J, with 7 bases between. The CDR3 reads CAWSTLNEQYF. CDR3 nucleotide sequence: TGTGCCTGGAGTACTCTAAACGAGCAGTACTTC.

This clonotype was found a few times. The chain combines TRBV7-8 with TRBJ2-3; no clear D gene. Trimming removed 1 base at V and 0 bases at J, with 14 bases between. Looked up from germline, CDR1 is SGHVS and CDR2 is FQNEAQ. CDR3 length equals 17 residues. Here the CDR3 DNA reads TGTGCCAGCAGCTTAGGGGCGGAGCCCGCTAGCACAGATACGCAGTATTTT. Protein: CASSLGAEPASTDTQYF.

Points on this clonotype: The CDR3 ends on some other residue instead of the conserved phenylalanine or tryptophan, so this is likely a read error. V and J are TRBV20-1 and TRBJ2-5; D uncertain. CDR1 DFQATT and CDR2 SNEGSKA come from the germline V gene (reference sequence). V was pared by 0 bases and J by 4 bases, with 15 bases between. CDR3 length: 15 residues. The CDR3 bases are TGCAGTGCTAGAGATCTTGGCGAGAGGAGAGAGACCCAGTACCTC. As protein: CSARDLGERRETQYL.

With respect to this clonotype: It may be a read error: a sequence one base away is much more abundant. The rearrangement joins TRBV7-9 to TRBJ2-7; 8 nucleotides agree with TRBD2. Trimming removed 3 bases from V and 2 bases from J; junction bases left unmatched: 0. CDR1 is SEHNR and CDR2 is FQNEAQ in the germline V gene (reference sequence). The CDR3 contains 13 residues. CDR3 residues: CASSFGGAYEQYF. For the CDR3, the DNA is TGTGCCAGCAGCTTCGGGGGGGCCTACGAGCAGTACTTC.

The V gene is TRBV6-6, the J gene TRBJ2-7, with TRBD1 identical over 7 bases. The CDR3 runs 13 residues. V dropped 4 bases and J dropped 13; count of bases not matched to a gene: 13. Germline CDR1 and CDR2: MNHNY and SVGAGI (reference sequence). Here the CDR3 DNA reads TGTGCCAGCAGTTGGGGACAGTACTACGGGCATTACTTC. Residues: CASSWGQYYGHYF.

The rearrangement links TRBV6-5 to TRBJ1-5; D ambiguous. The CDR3 totals 13 residues. Germline V gene lookup returns CDR1 MNHEY and CDR2 SVGAGI. Trimming shortened V by 0 bases and J by 8 bases, and 8 bases separated the two germline ends. This CDR3 is CASSYSFYKPQHF. The CDR3 DNA follows: TGTGCCAGCAGTTACTCCTTTTATAAGCCCCAGCATTTT.

This clonotype came up many times. The rearrangement uses TRBV11-2 and TRBJ2-7; D ambiguous. V lost 5 bases and J 1 base, leaving 12 bases between the germline ends. Germline V gene sequence: CDR1 SGHAT, CDR2 FQNNGV. The CDR3 has 14 residues. The CDR3 sequence is CASSRTVVSYEQYF. Written as DNA, the CDR3 is TGTGCCAGCAGCCGTACAGTGGTATCCTACGAGCAGTACTTC.

As regards this clonotype: At one boundary the junction diverges from the germline segment, which might be a read error. The V call is TRBV20-1, the J call TRBJ1-3, with a tentative D call TRBD1 (5 bases). Germline CDR1 and CDR2: DFQATT and SNEGSKA (reference sequence). This CDR3 is built from 14 residues. The CDR3 loop reads CRARKGNSGNTIYF. The CDR3 coding sequence is TGCAGAGCTAGAAAGGGGAACTCTGGAAACACCATATATTTT.

This clonotype was seen ten or more times. J is TRBJ1-5 and V is TRBV6-1; 8 bases align to TRBD1. Germline trimming cut 7 bases from V and 4 bases from J; bases unmatched to any gene: 6. Germline lookup yields CDR1 MNHNS and CDR2 SASEGT. The CDR3 loop spans 14 amino acids. The CDR3, as DNA: TGTGCCAGCAAGGTTACAGGGGGGAATCAGCCCCAGCATTTT. This codes for CASKVTGGNQPQHF.

This clonotype was counted a few times. The chain has TRBV12-3 or TRBV12-4 and TRBJ2-5; D is uncertain. The CDR3 contains 14 residues. Trimming pared 3 bases from V and 6 bases from J, leaving 14 bases between. The CDR3 DNA follows: TGTGCCAGCAGTTTTAGACACTCGCAACAGACCCAGTACTTC. Translated: CASSFRHSQQTQYF.

This clonotype was observed a single time. The gene calls are TRBV20-1 and TRBJ2-1; no reliable D call. CDR1 and CDR2 from the germline V gene are DFQATT and SNEGSKA (reference sequence). The CDR3 totals 16 residues. V was clipped by 0 bases and J by 1 base, with 13 bases between them. The chain's CDR3 is CSARDRGARSYNEQFF. CDR3 bases: TGCAGTGCTAGAGATCGCGGCGCCCGATCCTACAATGAGCAGTTCTTC.

Worth noting for this clonotype: The junction and the germline gene differ at one end; a read error may be behind it. The genes are TRBV29-1 and TRBJ2-2; weak D call: TRBD2 (5 bases). Looked up from germline, CDR1 is SQVTM and CDR2 is ANQGSEA. There are 15 residues in the CDR3. The DNA of the CDR3 is TGCAGCGTTGTGGTGGGCCCTTCGAACACCGGGGAGCTGTCTTTT. Residues: CSVVVGPSNTGELSF.

This chain connects TRBV20-1 to TRBJ2-7; the match to TRBD1 covers 8 bases. The junction had 10 bases not matched to a gene; V was cut back by 6 bases and J by 0 bases. This CDR3 contains 15 residues. CDR1 and CDR2 from the germline V gene are DFQATT and SNEGSKA (reference sequence). The CDR3 protein is CSALTRTGFSYEQYF. The CDR3 region has the DNA TGCAGTGCATTAACCCGGACAGGGTTCTCCTACGAGCAGTACTTC.

For this clonotype: A much larger clone is a single base away; this may be a read error. This chain joins TRBV6-6 and TRBJ2-2; 9 bases match TRBD1. This CDR3 is built from 14 residues. Per the germline V gene, CDR1 is MNHNY and CDR2 is SVGAGI (reference sequence). V shed 5 bases and J 7 bases; nucleotides not matched to a gene: 5. CDR3 bases: TGTGCCAGCAGTAGACAGGGGGACATCGGGGAGCTGTTTTTT. It encodes CASSRQGDIGELFF.

In the case of this clonotype: The junction does not match germline at one end; this may be a read error. This chain uses TRBV11-1 with TRBJ2-2, with 8 bases that match TRBD2. The CDR3 is 15 amino acids. The germline gives CDR1 SGHAT, CDR2 FQDESV (reference sequence). The CDR3 loop is CASSWNSGNIGELFF. DNA of the CDR3: TGTGCTAGCAGTTGGAATAGCGGGAATATCGGGGAGCTGTTTTTT.

The chain employs TRBV10-2 and TRBJ2-7, with no clear D. Germline V CDR1 and CDR2: WSHSY, SAAADI. Trimming cost V 6 bases and J 3 bases, with 6 bases left between them. The CDR3 extends over 11 amino acids. For the CDR3, the DNA is TGCGCCAGCAGCGGGCTCTACGAGCAGTACTTC. It translates to CASSGLYEQYF.

This clonotype occurred a few times. With a much larger clone just one base away, this may be a read error. The J gene is TRBJ2-1, the V gene TRBV30, with D uncertain. The CDR3 is made up of 13 amino acids. Germline values: CDR1 GTSNPN, CDR2 SVGIG (reference sequence). The CDR3 DNA reads TGTGCCTGGAGTTCCGGTGATTACAATGAGCACTTCTTC. It yields the protein CAWSSGDYNEHFF. The full variable domain, with the rest looked up from reference TRBV30 and TRBJ2-1, is SQTIHQWPATLVQPVGSPLSLECTVEGTSNPNLYWYRQAAGRGLQLLFYSVGIGQISSEVPQNLSASRPQDRQFILSSKKLLLSDSGFYLCAWSSGDYNEHFFGPGTRLTVL.

This clonotype was counted only a few times. The genes are TRBV20-1 and TRBJ2-3; D uncertain. The V end was cut by 0 bases, the J end by 8 bases, with 15 bases between. The V gene's germline CDR1 is DFQATT and CDR2 SNEGSKA (reference sequence). The CDR3 runs 14 residues. Here the CDR3 reads CSARDFSRAVTQYF. CDR3 sequence (DNA): TGCAGTGCTAGAGATTTTAGTCGGGCAGTTACGCAGTATTTT.

The table lists this clonotype with a few counts. A read error may be the cause here, since a much bigger clone is one base away. V usage is TRBV27 and J usage is TRBJ2-1; 7 positions agree with TRBD1. CDR3 length equals 14 residues. Trimming at V came to 5 bases and at J to 8 bases, leaving 9 bases not matched to a gene. CDR1 is MNHEY and CDR2 is SMNVEV in the germline V gene (reference sequence). The CDR3: CASSPSGQYDEQFF. The CDR3, as DNA: TGTGCCAGCAGTCCCTCGGGACAGTACGATGAGCAGTTCTTC.

This clonotype was observed a few times. V and J are TRBV20-1 and TRBJ2-3; D gene ambiguous. CDR3 length: 15 amino acids. The germline V gene has CDR1 DFQATT and CDR2 SNEGSKA (reference sequence). The V gene lost 2 bases and the J gene lost 2 bases, with 14 bases spanning the gap. The DNA for the CDR3 is TGCAGTGCTAGACATTTGGCACGATTCACAGATACGCAGTATTTT. Amino acids: CSARHLARFTDTQYF.

The rearrangement links TRBV6-5 to TRBJ1-6; D gene uncertain. The V gene lost 5 bases and the J gene lost 10 bases, with 15 bases spanning the gap. CDR1 and CDR2 (germline): MNHEY, SVGAGI. This CDR3 has 14 residues. The CDR3 nucleotides read TGTGCCAGCAGTCTCAGTGCCCGGGCCTCACCCCTCCACTTT. Translating it yields CASSLSARASPLHF.

The chain is built from TRBV12-3 or TRBV12-4 and TRBJ2-7; the match to TRBD2 covers 13 bases. V was pared by 10 bases and J by 6 bases, with 12 bases of the junction left unmatched. This CDR3 region has 15 residues. The CDR3 DNA sequence: TGTGCCAACAGCACGGGACTAGCGGGATGGAGCGAGCAGTACTTC. The encoded protein is CANSTGLAGWSEQYF.

The chain links TRBV29-1 to TRBJ2-1; 12 nucleotides match TRBD2. This CDR3 has 14 residues. The germline CDR1 and CDR2 sequences are SQVTM and ANQGSEA. CDR3 coding DNA: TGCAACATGGATCTAGCGGGAGGGCGAAATGAGCAGTTCTTC. Translating gives CNMDLAGGRNEQFF.

In this sample, this clonotype turned up once. At one boundary the junction diverges from the germline segment, which might be a read error. This chain links TRBV11-3 with TRBJ2-7; D remains unclear. There are 14 residues in the CDR3. Germline-derived CDR1 and CDR2 are SGHNT and YENEEA. CDR3 sequence: CVSSSRIRDYEQYF. As DNA, the CDR3 is TGTGTCAGCAGCTCTCGTATAAGGGATTACGAGCAGTACTTC.